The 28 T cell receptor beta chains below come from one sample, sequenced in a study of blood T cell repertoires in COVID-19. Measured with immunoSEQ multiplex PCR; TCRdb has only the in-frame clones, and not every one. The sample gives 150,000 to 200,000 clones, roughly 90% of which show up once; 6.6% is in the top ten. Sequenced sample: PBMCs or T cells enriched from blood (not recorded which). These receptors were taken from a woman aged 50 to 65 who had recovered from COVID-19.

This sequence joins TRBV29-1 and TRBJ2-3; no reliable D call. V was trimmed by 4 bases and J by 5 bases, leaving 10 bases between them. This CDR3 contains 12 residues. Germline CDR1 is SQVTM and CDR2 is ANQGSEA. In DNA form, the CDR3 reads TGCAGCGTTGCCCTGGTGCGAGATACGCAGTATTTT. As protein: CSVALVRDTQYF.

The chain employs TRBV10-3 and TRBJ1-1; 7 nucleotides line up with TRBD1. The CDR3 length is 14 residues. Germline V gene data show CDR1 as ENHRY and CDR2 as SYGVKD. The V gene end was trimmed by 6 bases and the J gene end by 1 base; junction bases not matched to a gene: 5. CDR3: CAIRPGTANTEAFF. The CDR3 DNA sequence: TGTGCCATCAGACCCGGGACAGCGAACACTGAAGCTTTCTTT.

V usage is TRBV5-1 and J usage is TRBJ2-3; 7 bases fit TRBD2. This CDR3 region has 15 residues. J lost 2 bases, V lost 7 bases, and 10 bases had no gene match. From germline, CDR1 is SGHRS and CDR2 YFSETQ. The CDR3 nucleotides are TGCGCCAGCTCCGGCGGACTAGAGTTCACAGATACGCAGTATTTT. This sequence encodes CASSGGLEFTDTQYF.

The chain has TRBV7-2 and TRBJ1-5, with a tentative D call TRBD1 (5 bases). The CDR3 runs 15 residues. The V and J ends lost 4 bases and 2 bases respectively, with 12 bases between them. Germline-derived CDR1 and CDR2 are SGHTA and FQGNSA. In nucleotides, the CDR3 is TGTGCCAGCAGCTCTTGGACGGGGGGCAATCAGCCCCAGCATTTT. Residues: CASSSWTGGNQPQHF.

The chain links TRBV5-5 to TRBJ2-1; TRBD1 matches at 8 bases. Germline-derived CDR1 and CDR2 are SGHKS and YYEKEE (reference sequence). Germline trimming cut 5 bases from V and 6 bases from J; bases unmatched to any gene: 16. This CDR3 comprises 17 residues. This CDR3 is CASRYELSGTGLNEQFF. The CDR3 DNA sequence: TGTGCCAGCAGGTACGAATTATCCGGGACAGGTCTCAATGAGCAGTTCTTC.

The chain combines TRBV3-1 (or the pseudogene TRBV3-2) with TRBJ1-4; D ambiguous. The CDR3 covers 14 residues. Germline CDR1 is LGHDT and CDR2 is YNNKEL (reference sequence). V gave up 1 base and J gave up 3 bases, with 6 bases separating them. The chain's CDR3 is CASSQVRANEKLFF. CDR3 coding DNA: TGTGCCAGCAGCCAAGTTCGGGCTAATGAAAAACTGTTTTTT.

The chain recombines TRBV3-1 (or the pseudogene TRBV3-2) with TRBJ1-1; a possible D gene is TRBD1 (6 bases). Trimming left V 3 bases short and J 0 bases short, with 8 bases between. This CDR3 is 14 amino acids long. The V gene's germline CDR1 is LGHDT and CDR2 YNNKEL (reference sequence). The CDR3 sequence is CASSQGHLNTEAFF. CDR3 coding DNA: TGTGCCAGCAGCCAGGGACACCTGAACACTGAAGCTTTCTTT.

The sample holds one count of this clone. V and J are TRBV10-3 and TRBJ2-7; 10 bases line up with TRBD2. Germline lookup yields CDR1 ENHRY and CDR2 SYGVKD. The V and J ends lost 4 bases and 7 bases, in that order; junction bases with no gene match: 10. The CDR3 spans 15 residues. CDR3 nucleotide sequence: TGTGCCATCAGTGGGGAGATAGCGGGGGGTAAGGAGCAGTACTTC. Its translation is CAISGEIAGGKEQYF.

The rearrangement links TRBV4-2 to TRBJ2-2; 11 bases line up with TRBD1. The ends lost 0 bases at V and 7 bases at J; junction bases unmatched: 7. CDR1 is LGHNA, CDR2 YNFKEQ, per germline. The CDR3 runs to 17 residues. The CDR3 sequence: CASSQELGQGANGELFF. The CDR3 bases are TGTGCCAGCAGCCAAGAATTAGGACAGGGGGCCAACGGGGAGCTGTTTTTT.

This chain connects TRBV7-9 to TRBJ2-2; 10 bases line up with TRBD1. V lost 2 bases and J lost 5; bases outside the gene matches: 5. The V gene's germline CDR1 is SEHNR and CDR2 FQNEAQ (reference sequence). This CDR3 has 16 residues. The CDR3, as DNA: TGTGCCAGCAGCTTACCGACAGGGGGCAGTACCGGGGAGCTGTTTTTT. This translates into CASSLPTGGSTGELFF.

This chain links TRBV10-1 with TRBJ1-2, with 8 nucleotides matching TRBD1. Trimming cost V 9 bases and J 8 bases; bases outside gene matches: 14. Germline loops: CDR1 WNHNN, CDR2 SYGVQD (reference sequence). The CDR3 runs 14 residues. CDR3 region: CARGPDRGAKGYTF. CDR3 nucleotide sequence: TGCGCCAGGGGACCAGACAGGGGAGCGAAAGGCTACACCTTC.

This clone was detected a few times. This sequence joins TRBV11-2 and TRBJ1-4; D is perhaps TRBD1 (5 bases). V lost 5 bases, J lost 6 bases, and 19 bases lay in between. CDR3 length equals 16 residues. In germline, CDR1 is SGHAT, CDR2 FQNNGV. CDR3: CASSPSERGLYEKLFF. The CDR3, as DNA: TGTGCCAGCAGCCCGTCCGAAAGGGGCCTGTATGAAAAACTGTTTTTT.

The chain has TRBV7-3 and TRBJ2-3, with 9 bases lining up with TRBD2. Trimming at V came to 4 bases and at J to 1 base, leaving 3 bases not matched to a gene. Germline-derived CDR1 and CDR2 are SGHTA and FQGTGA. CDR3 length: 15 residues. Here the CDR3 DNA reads TGTGCCAGCAGCTCGAAGCGGGGGGGCACAGATACGCAGTATTTT. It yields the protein CASSSKRGGTDTQYF.

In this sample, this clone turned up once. DNA for the CDR3: TGTGCCAGCAGCTTGGAGGGGCCTGAAGCTTTCTTT. This gives the protein CASSLEGPEAFF. The chain is built from TRBV5-6 and TRBJ1-1; TRBD1 is a possible D gene (5 bases). With 0 bases removed from V and 6 bases from J, the gap between germline ends came to 6 bases. This CDR3 is built from 12 residues. Germline V gene data show CDR1 as SGHDT and CDR2 as YYEEEE. Full variable domain (remainder filled in from reference TRBV5-6 and TRBJ1-1): DAGVTQSPTHLIKTRGQQVTLRCSPKSGHDTVSWYQQALGQGPQFIFQYYEEEERQRGNFPDRFSGHQFPNYSSELNVNALLLGDSALYLCASSLEGPEAFFGQGTRLTVV.

CDR3 loop: CASSLRQEGVSGANVLTF. CDR3 coding DNA: TGTGCCAGCAGCTTACGACAGGAAGGGGTATCTGGGGCCAACGTCCTGACTTTC. The V call is TRBV11-2, the J call TRBJ2-6, with a possible D match to TRBD1 (6 bases). V shed 2 bases and J shed 1 base, with 15 bases lying between them. In germline, CDR1 is SGHAT, CDR2 FQNNGV. The CDR3 has 18 residues.

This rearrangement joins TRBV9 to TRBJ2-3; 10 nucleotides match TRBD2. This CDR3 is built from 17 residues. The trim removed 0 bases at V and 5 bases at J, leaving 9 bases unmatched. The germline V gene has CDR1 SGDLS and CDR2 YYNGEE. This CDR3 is CASSVDSSGGLLDTQYF. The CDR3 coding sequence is TGTGCCAGCAGCGTAGATTCTAGCGGGGGCCTATTAGATACGCAGTATTTT.

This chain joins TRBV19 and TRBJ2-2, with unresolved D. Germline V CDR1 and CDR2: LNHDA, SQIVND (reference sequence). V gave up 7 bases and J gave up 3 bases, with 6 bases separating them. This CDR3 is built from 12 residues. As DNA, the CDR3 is TGTGCCAGTACCGGGTACACCGGGGAGCTGTTTTTT. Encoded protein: CASTGYTGELFF. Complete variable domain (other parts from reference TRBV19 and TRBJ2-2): DGGITQSPKYLFRKEGQNVTLSCEQNLNHDAMYWYRQDPGQGLRLIYYSQIVNDFQKGDIAEGYSVSREKKESFPLTVTSAQKNPTAFYLCASTGYTGELFFGEGSRLTVL.

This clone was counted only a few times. The CDR3 region has the DNA TGCAGCGTTGGGGGAGGAGGGAGGTTGGCGGGCACTGAAGCTTTCTTT. Amino acids: CSVGGGGRLAGTEAFF. The chain couples TRBV29-1 to TRBJ1-1; D remains unclear. The V end was cut by 4 bases, the J end by 4 bases, with 22 bases between. The CDR3 covers 16 residues. The germline gives CDR1 SQVTM, CDR2 ANQGSEA.

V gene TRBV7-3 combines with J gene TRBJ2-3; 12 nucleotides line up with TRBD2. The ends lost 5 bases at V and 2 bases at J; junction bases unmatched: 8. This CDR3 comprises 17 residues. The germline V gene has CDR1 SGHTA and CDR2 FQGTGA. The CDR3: CASSQTSGGPLTDTQYF. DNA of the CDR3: TGTGCCAGCAGCCAAACTAGCGGGGGGCCTCTCACAGATACGCAGTATTTT. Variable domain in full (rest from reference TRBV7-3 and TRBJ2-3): GAGVSQTPSNKVTEKGKYVELRCDPISGHTALYWYRQSLGQGPEFLIYFQGTGAADDSGLPNDRFFAVRPEGSVSTLKIQRTERGDSAVYLCASSQTSGGPLTDTQYFGPGTRLTVL.

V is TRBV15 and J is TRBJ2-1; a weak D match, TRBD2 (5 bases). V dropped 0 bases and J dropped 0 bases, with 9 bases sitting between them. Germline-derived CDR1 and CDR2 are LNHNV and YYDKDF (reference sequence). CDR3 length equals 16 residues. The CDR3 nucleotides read TGTGCCACCAGCAGAGACACGGGGAGCTCCTACAATGAGCAGTTCTTC. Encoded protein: CATSRDTGSSYNEQFF.

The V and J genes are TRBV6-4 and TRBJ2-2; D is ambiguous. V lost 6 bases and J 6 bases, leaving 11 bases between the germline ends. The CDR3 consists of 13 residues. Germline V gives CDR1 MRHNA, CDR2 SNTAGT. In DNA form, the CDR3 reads TGTGCCAGCAGGCAAGACCGGGCCGGGGAGCTGTTTTTT. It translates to CASRQDRAGELFF.

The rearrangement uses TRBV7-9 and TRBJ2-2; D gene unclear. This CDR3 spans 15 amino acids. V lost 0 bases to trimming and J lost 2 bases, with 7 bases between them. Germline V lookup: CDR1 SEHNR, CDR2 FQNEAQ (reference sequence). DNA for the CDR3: TGTGCCAGCAGCTTAGCGCGCCATAACACCGGGGAGCTGTTTTTT. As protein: CASSLARHNTGELFF.

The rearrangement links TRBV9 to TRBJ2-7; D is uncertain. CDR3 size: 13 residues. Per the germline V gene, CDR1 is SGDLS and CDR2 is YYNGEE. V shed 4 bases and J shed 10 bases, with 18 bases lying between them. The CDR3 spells CASSQSSYPPQYF. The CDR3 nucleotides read TGTGCCAGCAGCCAATCATCCTACCCCCCCCAGTACTTC. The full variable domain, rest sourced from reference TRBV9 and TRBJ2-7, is DSGVTQTPKHLITATGQRVTLRCSPRSGDLSVYWYQQSLDQGLQFLIQYYNGEERAKGNILERFSAQQFPDLHSELNLSSLELGDSALYFCASSQSSYPPQYFGPGTRLTVT.

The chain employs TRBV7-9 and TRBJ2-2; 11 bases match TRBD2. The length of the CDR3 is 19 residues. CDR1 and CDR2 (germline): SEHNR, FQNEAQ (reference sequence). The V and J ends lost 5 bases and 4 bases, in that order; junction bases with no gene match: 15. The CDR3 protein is CASSAHSGVAGGRTGELFF. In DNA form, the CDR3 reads TGTGCCAGCAGCGCCCACAGTGGGGTAGCGGGGGGGCGCACCGGGGAGCTGTTTTTT.

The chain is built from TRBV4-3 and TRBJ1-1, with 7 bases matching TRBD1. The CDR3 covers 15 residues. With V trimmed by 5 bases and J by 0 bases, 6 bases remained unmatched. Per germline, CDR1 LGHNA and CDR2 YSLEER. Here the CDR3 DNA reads TGCGCCAGCAGCTTTAGGACAGGATTGAACACTGAAGCTTTCTTT. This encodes CASSFRTGLNTEAFF.

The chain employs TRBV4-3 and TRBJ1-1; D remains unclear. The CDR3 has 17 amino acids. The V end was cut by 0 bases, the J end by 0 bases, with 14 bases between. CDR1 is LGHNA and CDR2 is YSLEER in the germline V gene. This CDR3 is CASSQDIPGSLNTEAFF. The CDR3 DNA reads TGCGCCAGCAGCCAAGATATTCCGGGTTCCCTGAACACTGAAGCTTTCTTT.

The CDR3 region is CASSFSGGAGEQYF. DNA of the CDR3: TGTGCCAGCAGCTTTAGCGGGGGGGCTGGCGAGCAGTACTTC. This rearrangement joins TRBV11-3 to TRBJ2-7; 11 bases are a match to TRBD2. CDR1 and CDR2 from the germline V gene are SGHNT and YENEEA. The CDR3 loop spans 14 amino acids. The V and J ends lost 3 bases and 6 bases, in that order; junction bases with no gene match: 4.

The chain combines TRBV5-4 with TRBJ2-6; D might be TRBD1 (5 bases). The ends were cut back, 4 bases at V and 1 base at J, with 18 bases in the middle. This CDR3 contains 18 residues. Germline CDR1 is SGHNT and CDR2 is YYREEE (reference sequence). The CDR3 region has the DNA TGTGCCAGCAGCCCCCGGCCAGGGCTGTTGTCTGGGGCCAACGTCCTGACTTTC. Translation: CASSPRPGLLSGANVLTF.